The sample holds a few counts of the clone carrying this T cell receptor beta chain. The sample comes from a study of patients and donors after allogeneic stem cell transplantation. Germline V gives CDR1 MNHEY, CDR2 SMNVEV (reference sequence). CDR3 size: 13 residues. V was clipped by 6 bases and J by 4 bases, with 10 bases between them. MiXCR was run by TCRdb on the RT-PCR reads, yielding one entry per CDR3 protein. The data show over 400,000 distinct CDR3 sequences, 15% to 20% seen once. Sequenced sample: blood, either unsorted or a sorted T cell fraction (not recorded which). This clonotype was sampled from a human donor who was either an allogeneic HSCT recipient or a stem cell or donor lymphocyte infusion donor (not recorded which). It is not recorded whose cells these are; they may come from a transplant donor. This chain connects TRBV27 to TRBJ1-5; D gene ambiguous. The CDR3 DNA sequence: TGTGCCAGCAGAGGGAGGGTAAATCAGCCCCAGCATTTT. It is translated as CASRGRVNQPQHF.